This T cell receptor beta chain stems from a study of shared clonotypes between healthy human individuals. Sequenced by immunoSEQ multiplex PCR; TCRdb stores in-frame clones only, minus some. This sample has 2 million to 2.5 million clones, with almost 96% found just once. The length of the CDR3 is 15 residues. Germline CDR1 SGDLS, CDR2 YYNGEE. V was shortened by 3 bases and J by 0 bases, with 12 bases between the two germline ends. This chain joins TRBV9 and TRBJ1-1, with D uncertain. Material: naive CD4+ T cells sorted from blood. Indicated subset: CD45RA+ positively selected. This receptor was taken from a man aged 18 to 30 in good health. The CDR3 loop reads CASSADGLMNTEAFF. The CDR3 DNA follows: TGTGCCAGCAGCGCCGACGGACTGATGAACACTGAAGCTTTCTTT.